Listed here are 30 T cell receptor beta chains from one sample, sequenced in a study of blood T cell repertoires in COVID-19. Assay: immunoSEQ multiplex PCR; the TCRdb copy retains only in-frame clones and omits some. The table shows 180,000 or so clones, with 81% occurring only once. Source material: peripheral blood. The receptors originated from a woman of 80 years or more with COVID-19, enrolled during active disease.

The rearrangement uses TRBV6-2 or TRBV6-3 and TRBJ1-1, with D possibly TRBD1 on 6 matching bases. Germline values: CDR1 MNHEY, CDR2 SVGEGT. The CDR3 covers 15 residues. Trimming stripped 5 bases from V and 4 bases from J, with 17 bases between. Here the CDR3 reads CASSQWTVGSTEAFF. The CDR3 DNA sequence: TGTGCCAGCAGTCAGTGGACAGTTGGATCCACTGAAGCTTTCTTT.

The chain links TRBV19 to TRBJ2-7; 9 bases map to TRBD1. Germline trimming cut 4 bases from V and 0 bases from J; bases unmatched to any gene: 4. Germline V lookup: CDR1 LNHDA, CDR2 SQIVND (reference sequence). This CDR3 region has 15 residues. The CDR3: CASSTQTGGSYEQYF. The CDR3 bases are TGTGCCAGTAGTACCCAGACAGGGGGCTCCTACGAGCAGTACTTC.

The CDR3 here is CASSPGYGESTFF. For the CDR3, the DNA is TGTGCCAGTAGTCCCGGTTACGGGGAATCTACTTTCTTT. This sequence joins TRBV19 and TRBJ1-1; D gene unclear. V was shortened by 5 bases and J by 12 bases, with 19 bases between the two germline ends. The CDR3 has 13 residues. Germline assignment: CDR1 LNHDA and CDR2 SQIVND (reference sequence).

This clone has just one count. The chain couples TRBV11-2 to TRBJ2-2, with TRBD1 as a possible D gene (8 bases). The germline gives CDR1 SGHAT, CDR2 FQNNGV. V lost 5 bases to trimming and J lost 4 bases, with 17 bases between them. The CDR3 runs 16 residues. As DNA, the CDR3 is TGTGCCAGCAGCCAAAACAGGGGGGGCAGCACCGGGGAGCTGTTTTTT. Amino acids: CASSQNRGGSTGELFF. Full variable domain (missing parts from reference TRBV11-2 and TRBJ2-2): EAGVAQSPRYKIIEKRQSVAFWCNPISGHATLYWYQQILGQGPKLLIQFQNNGVVDDSQLPKDRFSAERLKGVDSTLKIQPAKLEDSAVYLCASSQNRGGSTGELFFGEGSRLTVL.

The V and J genes are TRBV7-3 and TRBJ2-7; 9 bases map to TRBD1. V was clipped by 5 bases and J by 2 bases; unmatched bases: 13. The germline V gene has CDR1 SGHTA and CDR2 FQGTGA. This CDR3 comprises 17 residues. CDR3 nucleotides: TGTGCCAGCAGCCAAGGAGGCGGGACAGGGAAAACCTACGAGCAGTACTTC. Amino acids: CASSQGGGTGKTYEQYF.

This chain uses TRBV7-9 with TRBJ1-6; 7 positions match TRBD1. With 1 base clipped from V and 9 bases from J, the junction kept 12 bases outside the gene matches. Germline values: CDR1 SEHNR, CDR2 FQNEAQ (reference sequence). This CDR3 region has 17 residues. CDR3 protein: CASSLEVGTGVGSPLHF. The CDR3 DNA follows: TGTGCCAGCAGCTTAGAGGTGGGAACAGGGGTGGGTTCACCCCTCCACTTT.

This rearrangement joins TRBV20-1 to TRBJ1-2; perhaps TRBD1 as D (6 bases). The CDR3 totals 11 residues. V gave up 4 bases and J gave up 8 bases, with 11 bases separating them. Per germline, CDR1 DFQATT and CDR2 SNEGSKA (reference sequence). In nucleotides, the CDR3 is TGCAGTGCTACAGGGGATGGGGGCTACACCTTC. This gives the protein CSATGDGGYTF.

This sequence joins TRBV11-2 and TRBJ2-5; TRBD1 aligns across 11 bases. V shed 3 bases, J shed 2 bases, and the junction held 5 bases outside the gene matches. From germline, CDR1 is SGHAT and CDR2 FQNNGV. This CDR3 is 16 amino acids long. CDR3 protein: CASSFFGTGGQETQYF. Written as DNA, the CDR3 is TGTGCCAGCAGCTTTTTCGGGACAGGGGGTCAAGAGACCCAGTACTTC.

This sequence joins TRBV19 and TRBJ2-1; TRBD2 matches at 11 bases. Germline assignment: CDR1 LNHDA and CDR2 SQIVND (reference sequence). The V and J ends lost 1 base and 7 bases, in that order; junction bases with no gene match: 9. CDR3 length: 17 amino acids. The CDR3 region is CASSIVGLAGGGNEQFF. The CDR3 region has the DNA TGTGCCAGTAGTATAGTGGGGCTAGCGGGGGGTGGTAATGAGCAGTTCTTC.

The rearrangement joins TRBV5-1 to TRBJ2-5; a weak D match, TRBD2 (6 bases). From germline, CDR1 is SGHRS and CDR2 YFSETQ. The ends were cut back, 2 bases at V and 3 bases at J, with 14 bases in the middle. The CDR3 sequence is 15 residues long. The CDR3 region is CASSFYGGTEETQYF. The CDR3 DNA follows: TGCGCCAGCAGCTTCTATGGGGGGACGGAAGAGACCCAGTACTTC. The whole variable domain, remainder taken from reference TRBV5-1 and TRBJ2-5, is KAGVTQTPRYLIKTRGQQVTLSCSPISGHRSVSWYQQTPGQGLQFLFEYFSETQRNKGNFPGRFSGRQFSNSRSEMNVSTLELGDSALYLCASSFYGGTEETQYFGPGTRLLVL.

This sequence joins TRBV18 and TRBJ2-7, with TRBD1 as a possible D gene (6 bases). The CDR3 contains 12 residues. Trimming took 2 bases from V and 5 from J, leaving 7 bases between them. Germline V gives CDR1 KGHSH, CDR2 LQKENI. The CDR3 protein is CASSPDRHEQYF. CDR3 in DNA: TGTGCCAGCTCACCAGACAGGCACGAGCAGTACTTC.

This chain joins TRBV11-3 and TRBJ2-2, with a weak D call TRBD2 (6 bases). With 1 base removed from V and 4 bases from J, the gap between germline ends came to 10 bases. The germline gives CDR1 SGHNT, CDR2 YENEEA. The CDR3 has 15 amino acids. Here the CDR3 reads CASSLGGVFTGELFF. The CDR3 nucleotides read TGTGCCAGCAGCTTAGGGGGGGTTTTCACCGGGGAGCTGTTTTTT. The full variable domain, with the rest looked up from reference TRBV11-3 and TRBJ2-2, is EAGVVQSPRYKIIEKKQPVAFWCNPISGHNTLYWYLQNLGQGPELLIRYENEEAVDDSQLPKDRFSAERLKGVDSTLKIQPAELGDSAVYLCASSLGGVFTGELFFGEGSRLTVL.

DNA for the CDR3: TGTGCCAGCTCACCTTTTTACGCCGGGGTTAATGAAAAACTGTTTTTT. Protein sequence: CASSPFYAGVNEKLFF. V is TRBV18 and J is TRBJ1-4; D is undetermined. Trimming shortened V by 3 bases and J by 4 bases, and 15 bases separated the two germline ends. The CDR3 consists of 16 residues. In germline, CDR1 is KGHSH, CDR2 LQKENI.

This chain connects TRBV19 to TRBJ1-5; D not certain. Trimming took 9 bases from V and 0 from J, leaving 12 bases between them. From germline, CDR1 is LNHDA and CDR2 SQIVND (reference sequence). The CDR3 has 14 residues. The chain's CDR3 is CASAPVYSNQPQHF. CDR3 in DNA: TGTGCCAGCGCCCCGGTATATAGCAATCAGCCCCAGCATTTT.

Concerning this clone itself: The germline gene is not matched at one end of the junction; a read error may be the cause. This chain links TRBV11-3 with TRBJ1-1; a possible D gene is TRBD1 (5 bases). CDR3 length equals 16 residues. Germline loops: CDR1 SGHNT, CDR2 YENEEA. CDR3 sequence (DNA): TGTGCCAGCAGCTTAAGGGGATTTAATGGGAACTCTGAAGCTTTCTTT. Translated: CASSLRGFNGNSEAFF.

This chain links TRBV7-3 with TRBJ2-5, with D perhaps TRBD2 (5 bases). V gave up 5 bases and J gave up 2 bases, with 27 bases separating them. This CDR3 contains 19 residues. Germline loops: CDR1 SGHTA, CDR2 FQGTGA. CDR3 loop: CASSRKTELKRGLQETQYF. In DNA form, the CDR3 reads TGTGCCAGCAGCCGGAAAACAGAACTGAAACGCGGGTTACAAGAGACCCAGTACTTC.

The chain couples TRBV4-2 to TRBJ2-7, with 10 bases matching TRBD2. CDR1 and CDR2 (germline): LGHNA, YNFKEQ. Trimming removed 0 bases from V and 6 bases from J; junction bases left unmatched: 2. This CDR3 comprises 14 residues. The CDR3 DNA reads TGTGCCAGCAGCCAAGAACGGACTAGCGGCGAGCAGTACTTC. As protein: CASSQERTSGEQYF.

The chain uses TRBV15 and TRBJ2-6; D may be TRBD1 (5 bases). Per the germline V gene, CDR1 is LNHNV and CDR2 is YYDKDF (reference sequence). The CDR3 contains 15 residues. V was cut by 8 bases and J by 0 bases, with 11 bases left in between. This CDR3 reads CATGRDSSGANVLTF. The DNA of the CDR3 is TGTGCCACCGGCCGTGACAGCTCTGGGGCCAACGTCCTGACTTTC.

This clone was observed once. This rearrangement joins TRBV28 to TRBJ1-1, with unresolved D. The CDR3 sequence is 16 residues long. The germline V gene has CDR1 MDHEN and CDR2 SYDVKM. Trimming removed 4 bases at V and 1 base at J, with 16 bases between. The CDR3 loop reads CASSYPPGRQNTEAFF. The CDR3 DNA is TGTGCCAGCAGTTATCCCCCAGGTCGGCAGAACACTGAAGCTTTCTTT.

The chain couples TRBV5-6 to TRBJ2-1, with 7 positions matching TRBD1. The junction had 12 bases not matched to a gene; V was cut back by 4 bases and J by 8 bases. CDR1 and CDR2 (germline): SGHDT, YYEEEE. The CDR3 totals 15 residues. For the CDR3, the DNA is TGTGCCAGCAGCACACCCAGGGGGTGGGTACATGAGCAGTTCTTC. Residues: CASSTPRGWVHEQFF.

This clone was observed a few times. This chain uses TRBV27 with TRBJ2-1; D is unclear. This CDR3 has 14 amino acids. The V gene's germline CDR1 is MNHEY and CDR2 SMNVEV (reference sequence). Between the trimmed V and J ends, which lost 5 bases and 8 bases, there was a span of 16 bases. CDR3 sequence: CASSPIGGLDEQFF. The CDR3 bases are TGTGCCAGCAGTCCGATCGGCGGCTTGGATGAGCAGTTCTTC.

The genes are TRBV19 and TRBJ2-5; TRBD1 matches 11 bases. CDR1 and CDR2 from the germline V gene are LNHDA and SQIVND (reference sequence). J gave up 5 bases and V 3 bases, and 8 bases lay outside the gene matches. The CDR3 is 16 residues long. CDR3 nucleotides: TGTGCCAGTAGTATCGGGACAGGGGGGGCGTTCGAGACCCAGTACTTC. Its protein is CASSIGTGGAFETQYF.

The V gene is TRBV5-8, the J gene TRBJ1-1; a possible D gene is TRBD1 (6 bases). This CDR3 has 13 residues. CDR1 is SGHTS and CDR2 is YDEGEE in the germline V gene. Trimming shortened V by 7 bases and J by 3 bases, and 13 bases separated the two germline ends. The CDR3, as DNA: TGTGCCAGCCCCCTCGACAGGCACACTGAAGCTTTCTTT. It translates to CASPLDRHTEAFF.

The chain is built from TRBV9 and TRBJ2-5, with TRBD2 matching over 9 bases. The CDR3 runs to 15 residues. Germline assignment: CDR1 SGDLS and CDR2 YYNGEE. The V segment lost 3 bases and the J segment 5 bases; nucleotides outside the gene matches: 8. Here the CDR3 reads CASSGWTSAMETQYF. The CDR3 DNA reads TGTGCCAGCAGCGGGTGGACTAGCGCAATGGAGACCCAGTACTTC. Using reference TRBV9 and TRBJ2-5 for the parts outside the CDR3, the full variable domain is DSGVTQTPKHLITATGQRVTLRCSPRSGDLSVYWYQQSLDQGLQFLIQYYNGEERAKGNILERFSAQQFPDLHSELNLSSLELGDSALYFCASSGWTSAMETQYFGPGTRLLVL.

This clone was detected once. The J gene is TRBJ1-2, the V gene TRBV27, with 9 nucleotides matching TRBD1. Per the germline V gene, CDR1 is MNHEY and CDR2 is SMNVEV (reference sequence). Trimming removed 7 bases from V and 4 bases from J; junction bases left unmatched: 10. This CDR3 contains 15 residues. CDR3 protein: CASIPDRGGGYGYTF. The CDR3, as DNA: TGTGCCAGCATCCCGGACAGGGGAGGGGGCTATGGCTACACCTTC.

The V gene is TRBV19, the J gene TRBJ2-7; TRBD1 is a possible D gene (7 bases). The CDR3 loop spans 14 amino acids. CDR1 and CDR2 from the germline V gene are LNHDA and SQIVND (reference sequence). V lost 5 bases to trimming and J lost 5 bases, with 16 bases between them. CDR3 amino acids: CASSSRGRGDEQYF. The CDR3 DNA reads as TGTGCCAGTAGTTCACGGGGCAGGGGGGACGAGCAGTACTTC.

The chain's CDR3 is CAGTPFRQPPNYGYTF. The CDR3 DNA reads TGTGCCGGCACCCCCTTTAGACAGCCACCTAACTATGGCTACACCTTC. V and J are TRBV6-8 and TRBJ1-2; perhaps TRBD1 as D (5 bases). The CDR3 totals 16 residues. Looked up from germline, CDR1 is MNHGY and CDR2 is SAAAGT. V was trimmed by 11 bases and J by 0 bases, leaving 22 bases between them.

The rearrangement links TRBV4-1 to TRBJ1-4, with D maybe TRBD1 (5 bases). The CDR3 spans 15 residues. Germline CDR1 is MGHRA and CDR2 is YSYEKL. V was clipped by 2 bases and J by 10 bases, with 17 bases between them. DNA of the CDR3: TGCGCCAGCAGCCAACCGGACGGCCCGCAGGGAAAACTGTTTTTT. It is translated as CASSQPDGPQGKLFF.

The gene calls are TRBV6-5 and TRBJ2-1; 12 bases are shared with TRBD2. In germline, CDR1 is MNHEY, CDR2 SVGAGI. V lost 0 bases and J lost 9; bases outside the gene matches: 6. The CDR3 has 16 residues. CDR3 amino acids: CASSYSTSGRRGEQFF. The CDR3 coding sequence is TGTGCCAGCAGTTACTCCACTAGCGGGAGGAGGGGTGAGCAGTTCTTC.

V and J are TRBV6-2 or TRBV6-3 and TRBJ1-2, with 7 bases that match TRBD1. V lost 7 bases and J lost 8; bases outside the gene matches: 10. CDR3 length: 13 residues. From germline, CDR1 is MNHEY and CDR2 SVGEGT. CDR3 DNA: TGTGCCAGCACCCCGGGACAGATAAGCGGCTACACCTTC. It specifies CASTPGQISGYTF.